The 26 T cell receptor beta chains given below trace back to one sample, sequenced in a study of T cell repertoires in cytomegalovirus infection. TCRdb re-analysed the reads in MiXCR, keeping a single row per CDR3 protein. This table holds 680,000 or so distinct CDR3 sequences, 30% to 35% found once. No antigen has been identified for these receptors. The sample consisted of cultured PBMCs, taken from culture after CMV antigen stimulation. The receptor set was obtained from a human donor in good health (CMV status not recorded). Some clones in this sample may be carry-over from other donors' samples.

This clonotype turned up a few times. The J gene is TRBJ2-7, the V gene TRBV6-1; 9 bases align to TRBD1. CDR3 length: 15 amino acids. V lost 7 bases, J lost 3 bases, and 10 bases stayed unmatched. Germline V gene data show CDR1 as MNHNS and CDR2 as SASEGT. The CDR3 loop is CASNEGTGFFYEQYF. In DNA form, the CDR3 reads TGTGCCAGCAACGAGGGGACAGGGTTCTTCTACGAGCAGTACTTC.

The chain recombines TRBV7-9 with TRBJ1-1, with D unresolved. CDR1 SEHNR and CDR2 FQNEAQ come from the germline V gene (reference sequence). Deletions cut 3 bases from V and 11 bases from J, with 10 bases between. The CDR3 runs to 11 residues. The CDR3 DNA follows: TGTGCCAGCAGCTTCGGTCCTCAGGCTTTCTTT. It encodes CASSFGPQAFF. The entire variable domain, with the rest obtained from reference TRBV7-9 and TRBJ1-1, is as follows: DTGVSQNPRHKITKRGQNVTFRCDPISEHNRLYWYRQTLGQGPEFLTYFQNEAQLEKSRLLSDRFSAERPKGSFSTLEIQRTEQGDSAMYLCASSFGPQAFFGQGTRLTVV.

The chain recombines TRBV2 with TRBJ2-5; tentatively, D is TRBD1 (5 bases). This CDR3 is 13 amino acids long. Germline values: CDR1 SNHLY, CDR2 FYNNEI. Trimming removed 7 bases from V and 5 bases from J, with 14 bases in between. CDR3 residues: CASTRQLSETQYF. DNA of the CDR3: TGTGCCAGCACTCGACAGCTTTCGGAGACCCAGTACTTC.

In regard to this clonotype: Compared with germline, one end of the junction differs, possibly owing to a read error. The CDR3 DNA reads as TGTACCAGCTCACCACCGGCAGTGAAGGGCTACACCTTC. Its protein product is CTSSPPAVKGYTF. The gene calls are TRBV18 and TRBJ1-2; D uncertain. The CDR3 spans 13 residues. Germline V CDR1 and CDR2: KGHSH, LQKENI.

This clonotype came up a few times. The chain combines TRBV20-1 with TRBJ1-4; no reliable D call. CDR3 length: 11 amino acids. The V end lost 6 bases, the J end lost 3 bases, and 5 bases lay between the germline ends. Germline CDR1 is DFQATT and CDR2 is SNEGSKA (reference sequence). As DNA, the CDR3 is TGCAGTGCGGCGTCTAATGAAAAACTGTTTTTT. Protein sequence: CSAASNEKLFF.

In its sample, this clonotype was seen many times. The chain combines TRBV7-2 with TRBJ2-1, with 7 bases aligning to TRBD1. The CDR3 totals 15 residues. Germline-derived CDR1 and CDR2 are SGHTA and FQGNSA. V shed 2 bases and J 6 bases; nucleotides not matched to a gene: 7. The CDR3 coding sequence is TGTGCCAGCAGCTTATCATCAGGGGGAATCAATGAGCAGTTCTTC. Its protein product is CASSLSSGGINEQFF.

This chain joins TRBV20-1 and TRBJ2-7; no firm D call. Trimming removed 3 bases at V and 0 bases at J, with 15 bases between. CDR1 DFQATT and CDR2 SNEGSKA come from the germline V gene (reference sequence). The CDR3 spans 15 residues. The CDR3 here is CSASSLRLGSYEQYF. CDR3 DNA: TGCAGTGCTAGCTCGCTCCGATTAGGCTCCTACGAGCAGTACTTC.

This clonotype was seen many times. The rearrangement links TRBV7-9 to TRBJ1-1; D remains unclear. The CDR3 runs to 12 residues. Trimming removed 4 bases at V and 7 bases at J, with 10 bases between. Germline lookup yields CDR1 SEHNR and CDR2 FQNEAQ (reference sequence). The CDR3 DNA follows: TGTGCCAGCAGCTCCAGCGATCATGAAGCTTTCTTT. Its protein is CASSSSDHEAFF.

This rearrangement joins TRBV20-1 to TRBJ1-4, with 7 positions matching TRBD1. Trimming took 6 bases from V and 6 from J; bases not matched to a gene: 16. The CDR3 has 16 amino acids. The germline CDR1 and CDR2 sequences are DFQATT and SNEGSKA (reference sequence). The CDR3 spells CSAPSSRTGLYEKLFF. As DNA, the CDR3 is TGCAGTGCCCCTAGTTCAAGGACAGGCTTATATGAAAAACTGTTTTTT.

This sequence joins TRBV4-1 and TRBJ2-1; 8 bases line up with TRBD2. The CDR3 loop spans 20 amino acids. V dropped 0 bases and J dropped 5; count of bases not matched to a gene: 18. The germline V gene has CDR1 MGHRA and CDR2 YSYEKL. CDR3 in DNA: TGCGCCAGCAGCCAAGATCCAGCTAGCGAGGTCGCGGGGGGAGACAATGAGCAGTTCTTC. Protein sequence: CASSQDPASEVAGGDNEQFF.

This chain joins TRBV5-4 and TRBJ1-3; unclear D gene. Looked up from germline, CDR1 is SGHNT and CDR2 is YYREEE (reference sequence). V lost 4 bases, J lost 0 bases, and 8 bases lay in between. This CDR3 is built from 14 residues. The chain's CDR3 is CASSRWGSGNTIYF. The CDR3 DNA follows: TGTGCCAGCAGCCGGTGGGGCTCTGGAAACACCATATATTTT.

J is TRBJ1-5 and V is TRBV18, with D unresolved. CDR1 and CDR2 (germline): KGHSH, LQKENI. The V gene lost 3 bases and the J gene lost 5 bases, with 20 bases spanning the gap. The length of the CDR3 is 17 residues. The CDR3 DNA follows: TGTGCCAGCTCACCCTTGGCACAGCCCCTAAGGGATCAGCCCCAGCATTTT. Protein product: CASSPLAQPLRDQPQHF.

CDR3 nucleotide sequence: TGTGCCAGCAGTTCCGGGACGAGCCAAGAGACCCAGTACTTC. Encoded protein: CASSSGTSQETQYF. The genes are TRBV11-2 and TRBJ2-5; either TRBD1 or TRBD2 may supply D (5 bases each). Trimming shortened V by 6 bases and J by 1 base, and 12 bases separated the two germline ends. Germline-derived CDR1 and CDR2 are SGHAT and FQNNGV. The CDR3 contains 14 residues.

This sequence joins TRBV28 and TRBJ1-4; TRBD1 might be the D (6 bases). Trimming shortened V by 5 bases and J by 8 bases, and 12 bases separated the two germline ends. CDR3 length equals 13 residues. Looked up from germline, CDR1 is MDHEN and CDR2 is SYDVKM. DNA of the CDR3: TGTGCCAGCAGTCCGGGACATTGGGAAAAACTGTTTTTT. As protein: CASSPGHWEKLFF.

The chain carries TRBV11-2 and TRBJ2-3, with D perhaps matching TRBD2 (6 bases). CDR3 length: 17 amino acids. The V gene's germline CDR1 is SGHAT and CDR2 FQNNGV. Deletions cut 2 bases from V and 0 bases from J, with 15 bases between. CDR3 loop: CASSLWRGVSSTDTQYF. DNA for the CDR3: TGTGCCAGCAGCTTATGGCGGGGAGTAAGTAGCACAGATACGCAGTATTTT.

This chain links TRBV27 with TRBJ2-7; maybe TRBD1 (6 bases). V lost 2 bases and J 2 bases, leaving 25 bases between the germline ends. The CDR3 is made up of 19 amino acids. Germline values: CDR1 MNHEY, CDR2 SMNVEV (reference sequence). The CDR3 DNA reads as TGTGCCAGCAGTTTAAGGGCCGCCTTGAGGGACAAGTTCCCCTACGAGCAGTACTTC. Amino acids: CASSLRAALRDKFPYEQYF.

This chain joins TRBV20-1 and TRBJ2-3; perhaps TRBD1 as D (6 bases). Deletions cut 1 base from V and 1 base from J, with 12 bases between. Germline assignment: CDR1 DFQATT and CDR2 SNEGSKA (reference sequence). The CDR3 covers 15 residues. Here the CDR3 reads CSARVGHVGTDTQYF. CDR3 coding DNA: TGCAGTGCTAGAGTGGGACATGTGGGCACAGATACGCAGTATTTT.

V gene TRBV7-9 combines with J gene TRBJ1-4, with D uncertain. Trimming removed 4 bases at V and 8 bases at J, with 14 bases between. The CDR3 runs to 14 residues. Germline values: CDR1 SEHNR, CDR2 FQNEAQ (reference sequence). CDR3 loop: CASSSRSQREKLFF. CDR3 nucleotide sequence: TGTGCCAGCAGCTCTCGCTCCCAACGGGAAAAACTGTTTTTT.

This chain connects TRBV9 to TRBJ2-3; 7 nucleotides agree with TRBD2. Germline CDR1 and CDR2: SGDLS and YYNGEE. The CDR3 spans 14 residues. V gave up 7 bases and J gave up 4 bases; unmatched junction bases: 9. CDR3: CASSPGTTSDTQYF. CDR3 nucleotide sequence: TGTGCCAGCTCCCCCGGGACTACGTCAGATACGCAGTATTTT.

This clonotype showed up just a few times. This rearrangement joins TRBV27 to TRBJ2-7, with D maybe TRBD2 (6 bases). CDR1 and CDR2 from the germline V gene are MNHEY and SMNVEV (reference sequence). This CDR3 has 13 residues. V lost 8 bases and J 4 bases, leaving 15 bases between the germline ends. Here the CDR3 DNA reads TGTGCCAGCGGGAGGCCCCGATGGTACGAGCAGTACTTC. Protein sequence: CASGRPRWYEQYF.

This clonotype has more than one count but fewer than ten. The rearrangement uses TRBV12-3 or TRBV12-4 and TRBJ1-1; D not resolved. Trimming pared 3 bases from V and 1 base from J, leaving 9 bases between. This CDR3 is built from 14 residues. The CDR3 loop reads CASSFRGSNTEAFF. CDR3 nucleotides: TGTGCCAGCAGTTTCCGGGGTTCGAACACTGAAGCTTTCTTT.

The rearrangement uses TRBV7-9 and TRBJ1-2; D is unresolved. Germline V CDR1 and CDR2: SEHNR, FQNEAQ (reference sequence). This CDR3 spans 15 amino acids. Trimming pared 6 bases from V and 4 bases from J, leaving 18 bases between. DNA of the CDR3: TGTGCCAGCAGTCGGGTTGGGGTCTCGATCTATGGCTACACCTTC. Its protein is CASSRVGVSIYGYTF.

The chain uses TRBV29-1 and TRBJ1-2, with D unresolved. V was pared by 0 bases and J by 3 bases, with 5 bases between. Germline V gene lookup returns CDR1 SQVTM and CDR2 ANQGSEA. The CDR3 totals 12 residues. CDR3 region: CSVEETYYGYTF. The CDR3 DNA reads TGCAGCGTTGAAGAGACCTACTATGGCTACACCTTC.

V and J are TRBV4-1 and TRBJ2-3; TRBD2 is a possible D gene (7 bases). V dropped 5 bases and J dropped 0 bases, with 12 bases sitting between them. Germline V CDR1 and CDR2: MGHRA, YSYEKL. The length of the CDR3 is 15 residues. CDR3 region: CASSGGGGSTDTQYF. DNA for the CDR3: TGCGCCAGCAGCGGAGGGGGGGGAAGCACAGATACGCAGTATTTT.

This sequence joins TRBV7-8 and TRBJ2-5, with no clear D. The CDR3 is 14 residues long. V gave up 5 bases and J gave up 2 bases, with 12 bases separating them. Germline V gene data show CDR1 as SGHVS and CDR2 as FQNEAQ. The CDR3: CASSPPQGQETQYF. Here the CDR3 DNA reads TGTGCCAGCAGCCCCCCCCAAGGGCAAGAGACCCAGTACTTC.

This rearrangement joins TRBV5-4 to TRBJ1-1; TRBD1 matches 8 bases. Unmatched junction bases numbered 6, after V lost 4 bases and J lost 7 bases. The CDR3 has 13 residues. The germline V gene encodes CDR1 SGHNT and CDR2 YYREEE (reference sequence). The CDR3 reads CASSLPGTGEAFF. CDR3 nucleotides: TGTGCCAGCAGCCTACCCGGGACAGGTGAAGCTTTCTTT.